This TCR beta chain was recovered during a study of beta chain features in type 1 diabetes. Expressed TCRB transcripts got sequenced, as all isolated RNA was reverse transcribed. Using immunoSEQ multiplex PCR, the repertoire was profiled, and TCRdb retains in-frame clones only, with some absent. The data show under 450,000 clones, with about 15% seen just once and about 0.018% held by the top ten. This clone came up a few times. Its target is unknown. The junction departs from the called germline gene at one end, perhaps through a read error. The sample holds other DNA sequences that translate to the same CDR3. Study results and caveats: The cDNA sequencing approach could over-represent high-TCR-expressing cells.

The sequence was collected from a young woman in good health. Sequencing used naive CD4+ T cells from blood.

CDR3 in DNA: TGTGCATGGAGCAGGGACTCCTACGAGCAGTACTTC. The encoded protein is CAWSRDSYEQYF. This chain uses TRBV30 with TRBJ2-7, with D possibly matching TRBD1 (5 bases). The CDR3 has 12 residues. Germline-derived CDR1 and CDR2 are GTSNPN and SVGIG (reference sequence).